This T cell receptor (beta chain) emerged from a study of CD8 T cells in Susac syndrome. Per germline, CDR1 MNHNS and CDR2 SASEGT. CDR3 length equals 14 residues. V was clipped by 6 bases and J by 6 bases; unmatched bases: 10. An input of about 0.45 to 1 ug of RNA was subjected to reverse transcription using random hexamers. TCRdb recomputed calls from the immunoSEQ multiplex PCR reads with MiXCR, one row per CDR3 protein. This sample has 120,000 to 150,000 distinct CDR3 sequences, with roughly 95% found just once. The receptor was isolated from a human donor in good health. Input material: CD4+ T cells from PBMCs. The chain is built from TRBV6-1 and TRBJ1-2; 7 nucleotides agree with TRBD1. Here the CDR3 reads CASSQHQGVDGYTF. The CDR3 DNA sequence: TGTGCCAGCAGCCAACATCAGGGGGTTGATGGCTACACCTTC.